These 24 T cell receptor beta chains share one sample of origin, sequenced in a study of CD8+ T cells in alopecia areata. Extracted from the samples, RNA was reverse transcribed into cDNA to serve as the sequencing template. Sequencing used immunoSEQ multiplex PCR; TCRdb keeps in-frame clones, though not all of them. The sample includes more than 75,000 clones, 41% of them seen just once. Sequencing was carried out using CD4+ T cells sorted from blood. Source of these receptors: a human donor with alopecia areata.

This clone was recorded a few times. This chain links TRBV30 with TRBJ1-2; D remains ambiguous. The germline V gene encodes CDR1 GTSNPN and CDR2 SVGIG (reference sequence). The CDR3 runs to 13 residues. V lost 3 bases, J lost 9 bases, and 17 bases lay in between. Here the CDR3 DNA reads TGTGCCTGGAGCCTCACGGCGACTATTAGCTACACCTTC. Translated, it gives CAWSLTATISYTF.

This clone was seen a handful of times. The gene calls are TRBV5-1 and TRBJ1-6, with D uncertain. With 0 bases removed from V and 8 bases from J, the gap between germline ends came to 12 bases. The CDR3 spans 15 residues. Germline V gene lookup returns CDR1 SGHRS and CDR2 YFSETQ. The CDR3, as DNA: TGCGCCAGCAGCTTGGCTGGTGGGCGCGATTCACCCCTCCACTTT. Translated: CASSLAGGRDSPLHF.

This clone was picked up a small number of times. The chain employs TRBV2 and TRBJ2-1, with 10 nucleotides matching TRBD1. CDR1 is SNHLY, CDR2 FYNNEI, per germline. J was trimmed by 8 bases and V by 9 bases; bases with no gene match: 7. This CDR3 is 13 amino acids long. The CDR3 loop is CARRDRGFDEQFF. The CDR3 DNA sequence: TGTGCCAGGCGGGACAGGGGATTCGATGAGCAGTTCTTC.

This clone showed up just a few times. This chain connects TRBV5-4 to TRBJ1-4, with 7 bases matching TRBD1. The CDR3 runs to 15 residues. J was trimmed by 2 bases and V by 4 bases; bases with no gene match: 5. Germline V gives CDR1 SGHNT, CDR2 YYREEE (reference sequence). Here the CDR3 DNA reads TGTGCCAGCAGCCTGACAGGGAGCACTAATGAAAAACTGTTTTTT. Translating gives CASSLTGSTNEKLFF.

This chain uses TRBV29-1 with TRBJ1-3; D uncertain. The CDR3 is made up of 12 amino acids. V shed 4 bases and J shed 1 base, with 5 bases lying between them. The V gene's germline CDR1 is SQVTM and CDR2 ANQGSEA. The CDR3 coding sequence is TGCAGCGTTGCCGAGTCTGGAAACACCATATATTTT. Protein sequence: CSVAESGNTIYF. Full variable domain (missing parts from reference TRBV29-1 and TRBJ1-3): SAVISQKPSRDICQRGTSLTIQCQVDSQVTMMFWYRQQPGQSLTLIATANQGSEATYESGFVIDKFPISRPNLTFSTLTVSNMSPEDSSIYLCSVAESGNTIYFGEGSWLTVV.

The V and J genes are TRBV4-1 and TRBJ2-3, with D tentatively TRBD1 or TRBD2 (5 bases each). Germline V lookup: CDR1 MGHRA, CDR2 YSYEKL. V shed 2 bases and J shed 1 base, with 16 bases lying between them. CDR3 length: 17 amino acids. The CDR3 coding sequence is TGCGCCAGCAGCCAACAGCCCGGGGCAGAACGCACAGATACGCAGTATTTT. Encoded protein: CASSQQPGAERTDTQYF.

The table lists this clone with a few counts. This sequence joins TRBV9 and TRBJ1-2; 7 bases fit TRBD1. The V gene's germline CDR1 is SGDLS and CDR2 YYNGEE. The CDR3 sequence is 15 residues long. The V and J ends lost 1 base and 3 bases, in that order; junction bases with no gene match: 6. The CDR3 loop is CASSVNPDRDYGYTF. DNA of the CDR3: TGTGCCAGCAGCGTAAATCCCGACAGGGACTATGGCTACACCTTC.

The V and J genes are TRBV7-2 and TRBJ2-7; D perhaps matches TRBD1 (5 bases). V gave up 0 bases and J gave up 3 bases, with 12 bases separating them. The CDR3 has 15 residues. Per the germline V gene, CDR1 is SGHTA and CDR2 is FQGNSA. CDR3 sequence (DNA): TGTGCCAGCAGCTTAGCGGTGGGGCGGCTCTACGAGCAGTACTTC. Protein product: CASSLAVGRLYEQYF.

Here the CDR3 reads CASSRAASSYNEQFF. The CDR3 DNA reads TGTGCCAGCAGTAGGGCAGCGAGCTCCTACAATGAGCAGTTCTTC. The rearrangement links TRBV27 to TRBJ2-1; no clear D gene. The CDR3 is made up of 15 amino acids. V dropped 5 bases and J dropped 0 bases, with 11 bases sitting between them. CDR1 MNHEY and CDR2 SMNVEV come from the germline V gene (reference sequence).

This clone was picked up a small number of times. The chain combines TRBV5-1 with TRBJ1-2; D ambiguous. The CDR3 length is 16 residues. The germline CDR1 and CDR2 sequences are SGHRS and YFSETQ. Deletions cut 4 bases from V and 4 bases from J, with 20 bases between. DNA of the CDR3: TGCGCCAGCAGCGTGAATAAGACACGCCGGGGCTATGGCTACACCTTC. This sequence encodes CASSVNKTRRGYGYTF.

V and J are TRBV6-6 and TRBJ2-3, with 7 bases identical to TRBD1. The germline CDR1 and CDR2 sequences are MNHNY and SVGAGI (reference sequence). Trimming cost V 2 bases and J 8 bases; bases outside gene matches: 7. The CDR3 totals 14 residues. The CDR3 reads CASSYQQGIGTQYF. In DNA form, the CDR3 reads TGTGCCAGCAGTTACCAACAGGGGATCGGTACGCAGTATTTT.

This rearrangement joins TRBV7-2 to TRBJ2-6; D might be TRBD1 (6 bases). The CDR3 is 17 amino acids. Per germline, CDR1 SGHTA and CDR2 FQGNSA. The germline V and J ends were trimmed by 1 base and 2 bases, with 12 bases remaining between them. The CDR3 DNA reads TGTGCCAGCAGCTTAGTAGGGTCAGGGGCTGGGGCCAACGTCCTGACTTTC. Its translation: CASSLVGSGAGANVLTF.

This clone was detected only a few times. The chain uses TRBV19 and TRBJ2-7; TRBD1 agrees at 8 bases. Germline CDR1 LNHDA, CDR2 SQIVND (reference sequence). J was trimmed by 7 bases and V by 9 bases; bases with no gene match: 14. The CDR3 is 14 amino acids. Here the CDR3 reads CASRGLAASGEQYF. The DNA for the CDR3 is TGTGCCAGCAGGGGGCTAGCCGCCTCGGGGGAGCAGTACTTC.

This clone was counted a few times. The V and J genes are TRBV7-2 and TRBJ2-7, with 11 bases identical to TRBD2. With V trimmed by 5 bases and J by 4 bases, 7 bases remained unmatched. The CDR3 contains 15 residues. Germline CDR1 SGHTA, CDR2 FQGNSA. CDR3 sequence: CASSTTGTSGYEQYF. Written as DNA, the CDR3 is TGTGCCAGCAGCACTACCGGGACTAGCGGATACGAGCAGTACTTC.

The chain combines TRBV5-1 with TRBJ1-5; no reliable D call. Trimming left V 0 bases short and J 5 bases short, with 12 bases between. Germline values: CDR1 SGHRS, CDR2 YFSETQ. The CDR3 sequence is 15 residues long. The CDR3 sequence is CASSLVGVGYQPQHF. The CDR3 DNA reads TGCGCCAGCAGCTTGGTCGGGGTTGGGTATCAGCCCCAGCATTTT.

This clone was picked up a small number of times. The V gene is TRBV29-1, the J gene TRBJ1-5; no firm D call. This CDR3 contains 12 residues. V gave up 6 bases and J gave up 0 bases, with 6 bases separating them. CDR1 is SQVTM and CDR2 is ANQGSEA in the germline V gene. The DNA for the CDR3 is TGCAGCGTGGCGTATAGCAATCAGCCCCAGCATTTT. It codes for CSVAYSNQPQHF.

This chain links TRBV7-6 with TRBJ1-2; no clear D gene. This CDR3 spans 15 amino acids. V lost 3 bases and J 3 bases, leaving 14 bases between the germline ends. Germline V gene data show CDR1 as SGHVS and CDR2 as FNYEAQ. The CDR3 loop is CASSLIPTQDYGYTF. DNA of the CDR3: TGTGCCAGCAGCTTGATCCCCACCCAGGACTATGGCTACACCTTC.

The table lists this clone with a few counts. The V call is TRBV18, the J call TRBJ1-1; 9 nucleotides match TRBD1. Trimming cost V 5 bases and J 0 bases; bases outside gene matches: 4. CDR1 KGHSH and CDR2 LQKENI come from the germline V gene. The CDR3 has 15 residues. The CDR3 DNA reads TGTGCCAGCTCAGCGGGACAGGGAATGAACACTGAAGCTTTCTTT. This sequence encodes CASSAGQGMNTEAFF.

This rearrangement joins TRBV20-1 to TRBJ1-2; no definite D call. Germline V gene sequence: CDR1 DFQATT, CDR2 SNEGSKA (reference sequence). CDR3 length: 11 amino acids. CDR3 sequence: CTRSQTYGYTF. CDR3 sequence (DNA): TGCACTCGTAGTCAAACCTATGGCTACACCTTC.

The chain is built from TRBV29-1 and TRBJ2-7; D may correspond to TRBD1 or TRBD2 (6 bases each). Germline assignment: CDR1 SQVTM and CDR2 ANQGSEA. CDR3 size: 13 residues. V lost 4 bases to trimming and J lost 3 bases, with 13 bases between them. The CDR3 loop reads CSVGRGARYEQYF. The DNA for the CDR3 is TGCAGCGTTGGTAGGGGGGCGCGCTACGAGCAGTACTTC.

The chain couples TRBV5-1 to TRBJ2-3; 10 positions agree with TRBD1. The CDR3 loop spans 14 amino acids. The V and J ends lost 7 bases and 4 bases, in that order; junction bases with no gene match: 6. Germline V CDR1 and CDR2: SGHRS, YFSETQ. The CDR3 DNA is TGCGCCAGCGTAAGGACAGGGGGAGCAGATACGCAGTATTTT. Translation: CASVRTGGADTQYF.

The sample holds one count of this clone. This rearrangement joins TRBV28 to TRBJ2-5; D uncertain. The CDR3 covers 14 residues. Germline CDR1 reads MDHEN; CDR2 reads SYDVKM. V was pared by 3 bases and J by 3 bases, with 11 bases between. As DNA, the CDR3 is TGTGCCAGCAGTTTTTCACTTCGGAAAGAGACCCAGTACTTC. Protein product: CASSFSLRKETQYF.

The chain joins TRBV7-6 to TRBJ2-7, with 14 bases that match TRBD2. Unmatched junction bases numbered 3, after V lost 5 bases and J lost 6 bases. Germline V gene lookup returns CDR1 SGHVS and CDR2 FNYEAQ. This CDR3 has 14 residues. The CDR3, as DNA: TGTGCCAGCAGCCAGGGACTAGCGGGAGTCGAGCAGTACTTC. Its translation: CASSQGLAGVEQYF.

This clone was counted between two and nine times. This CDR3 reads CASSPPGTSGKHEQFF. The DNA of the CDR3 is TGTGCCAGCTCACCACCGGGGACTAGCGGGAAACATGAGCAGTTCTTC. The genes are TRBV18 and TRBJ2-1, with TRBD2 matching over 13 bases. The germline V gene encodes CDR1 KGHSH and CDR2 LQKENI. J was trimmed by 8 bases and V by 0 bases; bases with no gene match: 4. This CDR3 region has 16 residues.